Below, 9 T cell receptor beta chains from the same sample are listed, as sequenced in a study of TIL therapy for anti-PD-1-resistant metastatic lung cancer. Sequencing used immunoSEQ v3. Data came from immunoSEQ multiplex PCR; TCRdb stores just in-frame clones and leaves some out. This table holds some 20,000 clones, roughly 85% found once. Noted time point: pre-treatment sample, taken before nivolumab and TIL therapy. Sequences were derived from blood, sampled at baseline. The source is a person aged 25-79 years with non-small cell lung cancer.

The J gene is TRBJ1-1, the V gene TRBV5-1; the D gene is possibly TRBD1 (5 bases). The CDR3 covers 15 residues. Germline V gene sequence: CDR1 SGHRS, CDR2 YFSETQ. The V and J ends lost 0 bases and 5 bases respectively, with 14 bases between them. In nucleotides, the CDR3 is TGCGCCAGCAGCTTGGAAAGGGTGGGGCGGACTGAAGCTTTCTTT. As protein: CASSLERVGRTEAFF. Complete variable domain (other parts from reference TRBV5-1 and TRBJ1-1): KAGVTQTPRYLIKTRGQQVTLSCSPISGHRSVSWYQQTPGQGLQFLFEYFSETQRNKGNFPGRFSGRQFSNSRSEMNVSTLELGDSALYLCASSLERVGRTEAFFGQGTRLTVV.

V is TRBV5-1 and J is TRBJ2-6; the D is unclear. V was trimmed by 0 bases and J by 3 bases, leaving 4 bases between them. The CDR3 runs 14 residues. Germline V CDR1 and CDR2: SGHRS, YFSETQ. This CDR3 reads CASSLALGANVLTF. CDR3 nucleotides: TGCGCCAGCAGCTTGGCACTTGGGGCCAACGTCCTGACTTTC.

This clone was detected only once. The chain uses TRBV9 and TRBJ1-6; weak D call: TRBD1 (5 bases). V was trimmed by 4 bases and J by 6 bases, leaving 14 bases between them. The CDR3 is made up of 15 amino acids. Germline loops: CDR1 SGDLS, CDR2 YYNGEE. The CDR3 region is CASSPGTDFNSPLHF. CDR3 DNA: TGTGCCAGCAGCCCAGGGACCGATTTTAATTCACCCCTCCACTTT.

The chain combines TRBV30 with TRBJ1-2; 8 bases are shared with TRBD1. In germline, CDR1 is GTSNPN, CDR2 SVGIG (reference sequence). V was pared by 3 bases and J by 6 bases, with 9 bases of the junction left unmatched. The CDR3 length is 14 residues. This CDR3 is CAWSADRGSNGYTF. As DNA, the CDR3 is TGTGCCTGGAGCGCCGACAGGGGTTCTAATGGCTACACCTTC.

The J gene is TRBJ1-1, the V gene TRBV30; 7 bases agree with TRBD1. Germline-derived CDR1 and CDR2 are GTSNPN and SVGIG (reference sequence). V gave up 4 bases and J gave up 1 base; unmatched junction bases: 6. The CDR3 runs 14 residues. The CDR3 DNA sequence: TGTGCCTGGACCCTGGGACAGAAGAACACTGAAGCTTTCTTT. It codes for CAWTLGQKNTEAFF.

The CDR3 sequence is CASSLVSTFGSPLHF. The CDR3 bases are TGTGCCAGCAGCTTGGTTTCGACCTTTGGATCACCCCTCCACTTT. V is TRBV5-8 and J is TRBJ1-6; D is unclear. The V and J ends lost 0 bases and 10 bases respectively, with 14 bases between them. The CDR3 length is 15 residues. Germline values: CDR1 SGHTS, CDR2 YDEGEE.

The count of this clone is one. The rearrangement uses TRBV18 and TRBJ2-5, with 9 bases matching TRBD1. This CDR3 region has 12 residues. Germline V gene data show CDR1 as KGHSH and CDR2 as LQKENI. V was pared by 5 bases and J by 6 bases, with 1 base of the junction left unmatched. The CDR3 sequence is CASSDRGKTQYF. CDR3 coding DNA: TGTGCCAGCTCAGACAGGGGGAAGACCCAGTACTTC. The whole variable domain, filled in from reference TRBV18 and TRBJ2-5, reads NAGVMQNPRHLVRRRGQEARLRCSPMKGHSHVYWYRQLPEEGLKFMVYLQKENIIDESGMPKERFSAEFPKEGPSILRIQQVVRGDSAAYFCASSDRGKTQYFGPGTRLLVL.

The V and J genes are TRBV6-5 and TRBJ1-2; 10 nucleotides match TRBD1. V dropped 9 bases and J dropped 3; count of bases not matched to a gene: 4. CDR1 and CDR2 from the germline V gene are MNHEY and SVGAGI. The CDR3 length is 13 residues. This CDR3 reads CASRDRGYYGYTF. CDR3 bases: TGTGCCAGTAGGGACAGGGGCTACTATGGCTACACCTTC.

V and J are TRBV6-5 and TRBJ1-4; no firm D call. Germline CDR1 reads MNHEY; CDR2 reads SVGAGI. The CDR3 spans 15 residues. Between the trimmed V and J ends, which lost 0 bases and 5 bases, there was a span of 10 bases. As DNA, the CDR3 is TGTGCCAGCAGTTACTCTGGACGCGTGAATGAAAAACTGTTTTTT. Encoded protein: CASSYSGRVNEKLFF.